Listed here are 19 T cell receptor beta chains from one sample, sequenced in a study of T cells in Graves' hyperthyroidism and ophthalmopathy. Using RNA transcripts as the source, TCR beta CDR3 regions were amplified. Primed by the HTBI set, a first-round RT-PCR was run on the TCR CDR3. TCRdb used MiXCR to reprocess the multiplex PCR reads, holding one entry per CDR3 protein. The sample includes hundreds of thousands of distinct CDR3 sequences, roughly 15% seen only once; the top ten take around 20%. The sample consisted of blood. These TCRs come from a woman aged 60-75 years with Graves' ophthalmopathy.

The chain carries TRBV7-2 and TRBJ2-3; 8 nucleotides match TRBD2. CDR1 is SGHTA, CDR2 FQGNSA, per germline. V trimming: 4 bases; J trimming: 0 bases; junction bases outside the gene matches: 6. CDR3 length equals 16 residues. CDR3 sequence: CASSSPRGGSTDTQYF. The CDR3 DNA reads as TGTGCCAGCAGCTCGCCCCGGGGGGGGAGCACAGATACGCAGTATTTT.

The chain couples TRBV28 to TRBJ2-7; 9 nucleotides match TRBD1. From germline, CDR1 is MDHEN and CDR2 SYDVKM. Losses at the gene ends were 7 bases for V and 3 bases for J; bases not matched to a gene: 13. This CDR3 has 16 amino acids. CDR3 sequence reads: CASIETPGQGFYEQYF. CDR3 sequence (DNA): TGTGCCAGCATCGAAACGCCGGGACAGGGATTCTACGAGCAGTACTTC.

This clonotype was seen repeatedly, ten times or more. This rearrangement joins TRBV2 to TRBJ2-5, with 7 nucleotides matching TRBD2. This CDR3 region has 15 residues. V lost 5 bases to trimming and J lost 1 base; unmatched junction nucleotides: 7. Germline V gene lookup returns CDR1 SNHLY and CDR2 FYNNEI. The CDR3 is CASSQAGVPQETQYF. CDR3 nucleotides: TGTGCCAGCAGTCAGGCGGGAGTCCCCCAAGAGACCCAGTACTTC.

This chain connects TRBV3-1 to TRBJ1-1; unclear D gene. CDR1 LGHDT and CDR2 YNNKEL come from the germline V gene (reference sequence). With 1 base removed from V and 5 bases from J, the gap between germline ends came to 11 bases. The CDR3 runs 14 residues. The CDR3 bases are TGTGCCAGCAGCCAAGGCCGGGGAAGGACTGAAGCTTTCTTT. It specifies CASSQGRGRTEAFF.

The genes are TRBV20-1 and TRBJ2-7, with 12 bases lining up with TRBD1. The V and J ends lost 3 bases and 3 bases, in that order; junction bases with no gene match: 9. The germline gives CDR1 DFQATT, CDR2 SNEGSKA (reference sequence). This CDR3 comprises 16 residues. CDR3 bases: TGCAGTGCTAGGGGACAGGGGGCGGGGGCATTCTACGAGCAGTACTTC. The encoded protein is CSARGQGAGAFYEQYF.

There are many counts of this clonotype. The chain joins TRBV12-3 or TRBV12-4 to TRBJ2-2; the D gene is possibly TRBD2 (6 bases). Trimming pared 6 bases from V and 4 bases from J, leaving 15 bases between. The CDR3 contains 15 residues. The CDR3 DNA is TGTGCCAGCAGCCCCCGATCGGAGGGCACCGGGGAGCTGTTTTTT. As protein: CASSPRSEGTGELFF.

This clonotype was found many times. V is TRBV7-2 and J is TRBJ2-3, with D uncertain. Germline loops: CDR1 SGHTA, CDR2 FQGNSA. CDR3 length: 14 residues. The V end lost 4 bases, the J end lost 2 bases, and 10 bases lay between the germline ends. DNA for the CDR3: TGTGCCAGCAGCTGGATGGCGGACACAGATACGCAGTATTTT. It specifies CASSWMADTDTQYF.

This clonotype was seen repeatedly, ten times or more. This chain joins TRBV29-1 and TRBJ1-1, with D possibly being TRBD1 (6 bases). The CDR3 is 13 amino acids. V was shortened by 5 bases and J by 0 bases, with 10 bases between the two germline ends. Germline loops: CDR1 SQVTM, CDR2 ANQGSEA. The CDR3 nucleotides are TGCAGCGTTTGGGACACCATGAACACTGAAGCTTTCTTT. This translates into CSVWDTMNTEAFF.

This clonotype has a count of ten or more. The chain couples TRBV9 to TRBJ2-7, with 7 positions matching TRBD1. The CDR3 totals 14 residues. J lost 7 bases, V lost 4 bases, and 11 bases had no gene match. Germline values: CDR1 SGDLS, CDR2 YYNGEE. CDR3 amino acids: CASSPRTGPLEQYF. The CDR3 DNA follows: TGTGCCAGCAGCCCTCGGACAGGCCCCCTGGAGCAGTACTTC. Supplemented by reference TRBV9 and TRBJ2-7, the full variable domain reads DSGVTQTPKHLITATGQRVTLRCSPRSGDLSVYWYQQSLDQGLQFLIQYYNGEERAKGNILERFSAQQFPDLHSELNLSSLELGDSALYFCASSPRTGPLEQYFGPGTRLTVT.

This clonotype was observed many times. This chain links TRBV3-1 with TRBJ2-1; 8 bases map to TRBD2. In germline, CDR1 is LGHDT, CDR2 YNNKEL (reference sequence). The CDR3 has 13 amino acids. V shed 5 bases, J shed 9 bases, and the junction held 6 bases outside the gene matches. The CDR3 here is CASSGGRMSEQFF. The CDR3 DNA follows: TGTGCCAGCAGCGGCGGGAGGATGAGTGAGCAGTTCTTC.

This clonotype was counted at least ten times. The V and J genes are TRBV29-1 and TRBJ2-3, with 9 bases fitting TRBD1. The junction had 11 bases not matched to a gene; V was cut back by 1 base and J by 3 bases. In germline, CDR1 is SQVTM, CDR2 ANQGSEA. CDR3 length equals 17 residues. DNA for the CDR3: TGCAGCGTTGAAGTGGGTTACGGGACAGGGAGGACAGATACGCAGTATTTT. Translation: CSVEVGYGTGRTDTQYF.

This clonotype was detected ten times or more. V gene TRBV7-2 combines with J gene TRBJ2-3, with D maybe TRBD1 (6 bases). There are 16 residues in the CDR3. In germline, CDR1 is SGHTA, CDR2 FQGNSA. The V gene lost 0 bases and the J gene lost 4 bases, with 14 bases spanning the gap. Here the CDR3 DNA reads TGTGCCAGCAGCTTAGCGTTCAGGGGTGGCGCAGATACGCAGTATTTT. It encodes CASSLAFRGGADTQYF.

This clonotype was recorded at least ten times. This chain connects TRBV20-1 to TRBJ1-1, with D hard to call. V gave up 4 bases and J gave up 9 bases, with 12 bases separating them. The CDR3 has 11 amino acids. Germline V gives CDR1 DFQATT, CDR2 SNEGSKA (reference sequence). The CDR3 nucleotides are TGCAGTGCTATTGTATCACCTAAAGCTTTCTTT. Amino acid sequence: CSAIVSPKAFF.

This clonotype was seen at least ten times. This sequence joins TRBV5-1 and TRBJ2-3, with TRBD1 as a possible D gene (6 bases). V lost 3 bases to trimming and J lost 4 bases, with 12 bases between them. CDR1 is SGHRS, CDR2 YFSETQ, per germline. The CDR3 has 14 residues. CDR3: CASSSIQGPDTQYF. CDR3 sequence (DNA): TGCGCCAGCAGCTCTATACAGGGTCCAGATACGCAGTATTTT. The variable domain in full, completed from reference TRBV5-1 and TRBJ2-3, reads KAGVTQTPRYLIKTRGQQVTLSCSPISGHRSVSWYQQTPGQGLQFLFEYFSETQRNKGNFPGRFSGRQFSNSRSEMNVSTLELGDSALYLCASSSIQGPDTQYFGPGTRLTVL.

Concerning this clonotype itself: Mismatch with germline at one junction end may stem from a read error. The chain combines TRBV6-1 with TRBJ2-7, with 8 bases matching TRBD2. The CDR3 is 14 amino acids. The germline gives CDR1 MNHNS, CDR2 SASEGT. The CDR3 here is CVSRFAGGAYEQYF. In DNA, the CDR3 is TGTGTCAGCAGGTTTGCGGGAGGTGCCTACGAGCAGTACTTC.

With regard to this clonotype: This could be a read error, since a much larger clone is one nucleotide away. The chain is built from TRBV2 and TRBJ2-3; 13 nucleotides agree with TRBD2. Germline assignment: CDR1 SNHLY and CDR2 FYNNEI. The CDR3 consists of 16 residues. The CDR3 nucleotides read TGTGCCAGCGGAACCGGGACTAGCGGGAAGGCAGATATGCAGTATTTT. This codes for CASGTGTSGKADMQYF.

Points on this clonotype: One base away lies a much larger clone, so this may be a sequencing read error. The V gene is TRBV28, the J gene TRBJ1-5, with a weak D call TRBD1 (6 bases). In germline, CDR1 is MDHEN, CDR2 SYDVKM. Trimming stripped 6 bases from V and 1 base from J, with 13 bases between. The CDR3 is 15 amino acids. This CDR3 reads CASRRGGGSNQPQHF. As DNA, the CDR3 is TGTGCCAGCAGACGCGGGGGCGGCAGCAATCAGCCCCAGCATTTT.

This clonotype has a single count. A read error may account for a junction end that differs from germline. The chain employs TRBV10-3 and TRBJ1-2; maybe TRBD1 (6 bases). The length of the CDR3 is 13 residues. The germline gives CDR1 ENHRY, CDR2 SYGVKD. The CDR3 DNA reads as TGTGCCATCATGGACCCGGGGGCCTATGGCCACACCTTC. This encodes CAIMDPGAYGHTF.

This clonotype was observed at least ten times. This may stem from a read error, because a much larger clone lies one nucleotide away. This rearrangement joins TRBV12-3 or TRBV12-4 to TRBJ1-1; D call uncertain. Trimming removed 6 bases from V and 6 bases from J, with 8 bases in between. The CDR3 loop spans 11 amino acids. The CDR3 sequence is CASSRGAEAFF. The CDR3 coding sequence is TGTGCCAGCAGCCGAGGCGCTGAAGCTTTCTTT.